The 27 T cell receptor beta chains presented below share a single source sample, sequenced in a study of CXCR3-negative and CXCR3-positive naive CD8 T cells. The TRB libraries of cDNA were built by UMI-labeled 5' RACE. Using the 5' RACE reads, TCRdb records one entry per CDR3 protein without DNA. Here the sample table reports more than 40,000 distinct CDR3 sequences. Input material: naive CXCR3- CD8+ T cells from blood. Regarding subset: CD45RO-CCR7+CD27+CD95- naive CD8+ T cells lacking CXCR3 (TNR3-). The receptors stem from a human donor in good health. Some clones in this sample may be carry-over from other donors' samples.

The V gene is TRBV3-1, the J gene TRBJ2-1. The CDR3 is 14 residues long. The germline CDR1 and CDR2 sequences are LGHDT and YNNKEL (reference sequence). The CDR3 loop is CASSQASSYNEQFF.

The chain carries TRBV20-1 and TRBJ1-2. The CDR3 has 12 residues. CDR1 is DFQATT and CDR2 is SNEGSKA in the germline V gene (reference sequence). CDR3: CSADSGPYGYTF.

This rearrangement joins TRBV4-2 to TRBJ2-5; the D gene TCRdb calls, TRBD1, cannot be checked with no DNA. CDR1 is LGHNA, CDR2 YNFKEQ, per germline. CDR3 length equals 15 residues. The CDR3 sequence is CASSQETGGQETQYF.

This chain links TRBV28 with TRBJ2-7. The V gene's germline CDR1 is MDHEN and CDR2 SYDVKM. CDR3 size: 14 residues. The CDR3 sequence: CASSLGLVVYEQYF.

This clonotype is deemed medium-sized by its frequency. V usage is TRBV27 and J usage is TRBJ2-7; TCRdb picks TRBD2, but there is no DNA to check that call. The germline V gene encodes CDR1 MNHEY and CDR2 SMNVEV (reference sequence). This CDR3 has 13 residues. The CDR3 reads CASTLGRGYEQYF.

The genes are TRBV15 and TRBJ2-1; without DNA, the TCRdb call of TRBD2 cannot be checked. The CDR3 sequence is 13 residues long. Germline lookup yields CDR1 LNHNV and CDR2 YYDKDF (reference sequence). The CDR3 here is CATSSGAIYEQFF.

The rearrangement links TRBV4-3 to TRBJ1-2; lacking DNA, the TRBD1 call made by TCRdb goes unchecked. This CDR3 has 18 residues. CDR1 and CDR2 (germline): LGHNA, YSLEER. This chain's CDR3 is CASSQDHFPETGTYGYTF.

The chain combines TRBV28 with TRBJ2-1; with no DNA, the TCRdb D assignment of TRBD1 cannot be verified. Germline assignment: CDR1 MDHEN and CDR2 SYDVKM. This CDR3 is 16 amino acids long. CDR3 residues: CASSNDRGLDVGEQFF.

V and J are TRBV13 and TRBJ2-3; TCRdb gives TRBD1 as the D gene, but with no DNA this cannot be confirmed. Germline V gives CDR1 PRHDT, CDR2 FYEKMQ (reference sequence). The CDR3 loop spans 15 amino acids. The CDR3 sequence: CASSFAGTDTDTQYF.

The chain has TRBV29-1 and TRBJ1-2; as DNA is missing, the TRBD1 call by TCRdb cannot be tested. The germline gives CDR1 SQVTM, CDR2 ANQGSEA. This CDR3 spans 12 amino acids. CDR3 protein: CSVLGGNYGYTF. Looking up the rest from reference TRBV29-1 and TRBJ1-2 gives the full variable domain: SAVISQKPSRDICQRGTSLTIQCQVDSQVTMMFWYRQQPGQSLTLIATANQGSEATYESGFVIDKFPISRPNLTFSTLTVSNMSPEDSSIYLCSVLGGNYGYTFGSGTRLTVV.

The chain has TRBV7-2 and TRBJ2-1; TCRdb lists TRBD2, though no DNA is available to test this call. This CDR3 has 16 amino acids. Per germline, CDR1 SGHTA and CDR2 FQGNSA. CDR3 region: CASSTGTTALVEEQFF.

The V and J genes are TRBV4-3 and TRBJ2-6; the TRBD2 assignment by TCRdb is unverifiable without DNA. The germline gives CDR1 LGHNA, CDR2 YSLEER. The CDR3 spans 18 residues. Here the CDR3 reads CASSLSLAGGPGANVLTF.

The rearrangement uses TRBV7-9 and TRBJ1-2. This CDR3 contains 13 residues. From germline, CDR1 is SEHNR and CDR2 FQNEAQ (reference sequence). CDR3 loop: CASSFETDYGYTF.

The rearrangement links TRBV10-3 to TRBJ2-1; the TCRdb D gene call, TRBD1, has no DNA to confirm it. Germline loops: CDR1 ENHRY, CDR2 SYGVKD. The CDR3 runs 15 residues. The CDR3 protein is CAISLWTDAYNEQFF.

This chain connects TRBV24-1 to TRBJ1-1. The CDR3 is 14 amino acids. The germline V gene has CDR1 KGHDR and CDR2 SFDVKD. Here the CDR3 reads CATSDPYGGGKAFF.

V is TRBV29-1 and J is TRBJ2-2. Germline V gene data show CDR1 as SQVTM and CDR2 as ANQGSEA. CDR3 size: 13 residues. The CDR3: CSVVGVNTGELFF.

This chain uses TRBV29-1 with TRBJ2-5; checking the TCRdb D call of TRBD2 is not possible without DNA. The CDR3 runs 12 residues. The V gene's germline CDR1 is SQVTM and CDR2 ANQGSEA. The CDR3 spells CSVEGLEETQYF.

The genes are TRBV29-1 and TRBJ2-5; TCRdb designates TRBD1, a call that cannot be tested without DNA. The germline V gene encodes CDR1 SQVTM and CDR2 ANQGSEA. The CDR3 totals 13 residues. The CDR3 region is CSVPLTGTETQYF.

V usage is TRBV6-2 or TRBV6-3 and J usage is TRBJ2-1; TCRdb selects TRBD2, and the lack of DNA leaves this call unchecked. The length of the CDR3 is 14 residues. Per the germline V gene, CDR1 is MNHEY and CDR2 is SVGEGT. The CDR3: CASEGPSDYNEQFF.

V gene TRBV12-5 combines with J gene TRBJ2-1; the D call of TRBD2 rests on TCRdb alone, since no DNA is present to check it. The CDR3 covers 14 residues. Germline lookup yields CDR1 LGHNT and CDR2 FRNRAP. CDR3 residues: CASVLGLAPNEQFF.

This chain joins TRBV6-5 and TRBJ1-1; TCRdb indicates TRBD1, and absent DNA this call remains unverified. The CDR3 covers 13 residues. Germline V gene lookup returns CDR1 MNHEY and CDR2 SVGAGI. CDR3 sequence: CASSFQGNTEAFF.

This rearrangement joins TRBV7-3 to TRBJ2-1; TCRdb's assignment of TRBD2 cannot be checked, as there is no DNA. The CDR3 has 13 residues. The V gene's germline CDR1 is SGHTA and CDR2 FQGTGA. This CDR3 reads CASSLGLASEQFF.

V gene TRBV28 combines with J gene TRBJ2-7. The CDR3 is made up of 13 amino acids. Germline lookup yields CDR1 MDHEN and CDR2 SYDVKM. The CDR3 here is CASSLPGPYEQYF.

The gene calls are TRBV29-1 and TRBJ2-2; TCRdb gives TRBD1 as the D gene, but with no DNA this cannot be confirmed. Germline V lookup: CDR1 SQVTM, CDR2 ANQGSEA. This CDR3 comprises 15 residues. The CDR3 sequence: CSVEDPHRETGELFF.

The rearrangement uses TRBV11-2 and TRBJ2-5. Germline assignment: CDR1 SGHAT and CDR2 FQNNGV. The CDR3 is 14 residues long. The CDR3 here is CASSTVGFQETQYF.

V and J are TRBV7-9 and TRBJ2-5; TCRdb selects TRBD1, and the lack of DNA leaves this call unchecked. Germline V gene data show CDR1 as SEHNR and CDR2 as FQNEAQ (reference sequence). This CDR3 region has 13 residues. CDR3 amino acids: CASSSAGTETQYF. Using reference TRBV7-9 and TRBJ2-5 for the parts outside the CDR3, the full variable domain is DTGVSQNPRHKITKRGQNVTFRCDPISEHNRLYWYRQTLGQGPEFLTYFQNEAQLEKSRLLSDRFSAERPKGSFSTLEIQRTEQGDSAMYLCASSSAGTETQYFGPGTRLLVL.

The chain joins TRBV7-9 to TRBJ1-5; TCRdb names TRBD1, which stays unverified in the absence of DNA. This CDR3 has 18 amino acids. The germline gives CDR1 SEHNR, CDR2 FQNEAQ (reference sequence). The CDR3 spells CASSQDSVGQGLRQPQHF.